What follows describes a single T cell receptor (beta chain). Antigen: not known. These data originate in a study of post-analysis software for immune sequencing data. At the level of the study: Disease trajectories encompassed relapsing-remitting, secondary progressive and progressive-relapsing multiple sclerosis.

Germline CDR1 MDHEN, CDR2 SYDVKM. CDR3 length equals 14 residues. V shed 7 bases, J shed 7 bases, and the junction held 13 bases outside the gene matches. Study-wide findings and caveats: With F measure, samples from one preparation batch clustered together strongly. Five or six TRBV segments were significantly more frequent in patients than in controls. TRBV5-6, TRBV5-1 and TRBV20-1 were among these segments. Compared against controls, patients with multiple sclerosis displayed significantly lower normalized Chao1 diversity.

Prepared libraries of TCR beta cDNA carried unique molecular identifiers. T cells numbering roughly 0.95 to 10 million gave rise to roughly 0.5 million cDNA molecules. TCRdb called the PCR reads again in MiXCR, with one record for every CDR3 protein. Of under 650,000 distinct CDR3 sequences in the sample, roughly 40% were seen once. The sequence was obtained from a girl aged 5 to 17 with multiple sclerosis. Sequencing input: blood. V usage is TRBV28 and J usage is TRBJ2-7; TRBD2 matches 7 bases. CDR3 protein: CASTTTGGSGEQYF. CDR3 bases: TGTGCCAGCACCACAACCGGGGGGAGCGGGGAGCAGTACTTC.